These 30 T cell receptor beta chains came from one sample sequenced in a study of cytomegalovirus exposure and HLA in healthy donors. This PCR relied on a set of 60 Vbeta primers and 13 Jbeta primers. TCRdb keeps only in-frame clones here, not all; method: immunoSEQ multiplex PCR. The sample has approximately 120,000 clones, around 75% seen once. Sequences were obtained from PBMCs. Receptor source: a man aged 60-69 years in good health and CMV-seropositive.

The chain carries TRBV6-1 and TRBJ1-1, with D possibly TRBD1 on 5 matching bases. In germline, CDR1 is MNHNS, CDR2 SASEGT. The CDR3 consists of 13 residues. Trimming stripped 3 bases from V and 6 bases from J, with 11 bases between. This CDR3 reads CASSDNQGAEAFF. In DNA form, the CDR3 reads TGTGCCAGCAGTGATAATCAGGGCGCTGAAGCTTTCTTT.

V gene TRBV6-5 combines with J gene TRBJ1-1; D perhaps matches TRBD1 (6 bases). This CDR3 region has 14 residues. Germline V gives CDR1 MNHEY, CDR2 SVGAGI. Between the trimmed V and J ends, which lost 6 bases and 1 base, there was a span of 12 bases. CDR3 in DNA: TGTGCCAGCAGATTAACAGGGTCGAACACTGAAGCTTTCTTT. It translates to CASRLTGSNTEAFF.

The chain carries TRBV9 and TRBJ2-3, with 10 positions matching TRBD1. The germline gives CDR1 SGDLS, CDR2 YYNGEE. Unmatched junction bases numbered 9, after V lost 4 bases and J lost 1 base. The length of the CDR3 is 17 residues. Here the CDR3 DNA reads TGTGCCAGCAGCTTCGGCCCAGGGACAGGGGGCACAGATACGCAGTATTTT. This codes for CASSFGPGTGGTDTQYF.

The chain links TRBV4-2 to TRBJ1-1; D is perhaps TRBD1 (5 bases). The germline CDR1 and CDR2 sequences are LGHNA and YNFKEQ. CDR3 length: 15 residues. V was shortened by 0 bases and J by 3 bases, with 11 bases between the two germline ends. CDR3 region: CASSQETRGYTEAFF. The DNA for the CDR3 is TGTGCCAGCAGCCAAGAAACCCGGGGGTACACTGAAGCTTTCTTT.

The DNA of the CDR3 is TGCGCCAGCAGCTATAGCGGGGGGGCAGAAGAGACCCAGTACTTC. It encodes CASSYSGGAEETQYF. The V call is TRBV5-1, the J call TRBJ2-5; 11 bases agree with TRBD2. J lost 3 bases, V lost 3 bases, and 4 bases had no gene match. The CDR3 length is 15 residues. Germline loops: CDR1 SGHRS, CDR2 YFSETQ. Variable domain in full (rest from reference TRBV5-1 and TRBJ2-5): KAGVTQTPRYLIKTRGQQVTLSCSPISGHRSVSWYQQTPGQGLQFLFEYFSETQRNKGNFPGRFSGRQFSNSRSEMNVSTLELGDSALYLCASSYSGGAEETQYFGPGTRLLVL.

The rearrangement uses TRBV19 and TRBJ2-2; 10 bases align to TRBD1. V dropped 5 bases and J dropped 4; count of bases not matched to a gene: 7. Germline CDR1 LNHDA, CDR2 SQIVND (reference sequence). The CDR3 sequence is 16 residues long. In DNA form, the CDR3 reads TGTGCCAGTAGTTTGACAGGGGGCTTTGGCACCGGGGAGCTGTTTTTT. Protein sequence: CASSLTGGFGTGELFF.

The CDR3 DNA reads TGTGCCACCTACCTGGGGCCTATGGAGGGCCAGTACTTC. As protein: CATYLGPMEGQYF. The genes are TRBV28 and TRBJ2-5, with D possibly matching TRBD2 (6 bases). V gave up 10 bases and J gave up 10 bases, with 22 bases separating them. This CDR3 is 13 amino acids long. The germline V gene has CDR1 MDHEN and CDR2 SYDVKM.

The chain carries TRBV18 and TRBJ2-2; TRBD2 matches 9 bases. The V and J ends lost 2 bases and 3 bases, in that order; junction bases with no gene match: 7. This CDR3 is 17 amino acids long. CDR1 and CDR2 from the germline V gene are KGHSH and LQKENI. The CDR3 region is CASSPEASGDHTGELFF. The DNA for the CDR3 is TGTGCCAGCTCACCAGAGGCTAGCGGGGACCACACCGGGGAGCTGTTTTTT.

The rearrangement uses TRBV5-6 and TRBJ1-4; D is possibly TRBD1 (6 bases). Trimming pared 2 bases from V and 6 bases from J, leaving 11 bases between. The CDR3 contains 14 residues. Germline V lookup: CDR1 SGHDT, CDR2 YYEEEE. CDR3 bases: TGTGCCAGCAGCTTACAGGGCGGTCATGAAAAACTGTTTTTT. Protein product: CASSLQGGHEKLFF. Supplemented by reference TRBV5-6 and TRBJ1-4, the full variable domain reads DAGVTQSPTHLIKTRGQQVTLRCSPKSGHDTVSWYQQALGQGPQFIFQYYEEEERQRGNFPDRFSGHQFPNYSSELNVNALLLGDSALYLCASSLQGGHEKLFFGSGTQLSVL.

This rearrangement joins TRBV7-6 to TRBJ2-2; tentative D call: TRBD1 (7 bases). V gave up 5 bases and J gave up 7 bases, with 17 bases separating them. Per germline, CDR1 SGHVS and CDR2 FNYEAQ. The CDR3 runs to 15 residues. CDR3 loop: CASSRGTATLGELFF. Here the CDR3 DNA reads TGTGCCAGCAGCCGGGGGACAGCCACACTCGGGGAGCTGTTTTTT.

This CDR3 reads CASSSGQIYGYTF. In DNA form, the CDR3 reads TGTGCCAGCAGCTCCGGACAGATCTATGGCTACACCTTC. The rearrangement uses TRBV7-3 and TRBJ1-2; tentatively, D is TRBD1 (6 bases). Germline loops: CDR1 SGHTA, CDR2 FQGTGA. This CDR3 is 13 amino acids long. V was cut by 4 bases and J by 4 bases, with 10 bases left in between.

Written as DNA, the CDR3 is TGTGCCTACTTAGCGGGGAACTACAATGAGCAGTTCTTC. Protein: CAYLAGNYNEQFF. The chain recombines TRBV30 with TRBJ2-1, with 8 bases that match TRBD2. This CDR3 contains 13 residues. CDR1 is GTSNPN, CDR2 SVGIG, per germline (reference sequence). V lost 7 bases, J lost 3 bases, and 5 bases stayed unmatched.

The J gene is TRBJ1-3, the V gene TRBV9, with 8 bases aligning to TRBD1. V shed 5 bases, J shed 1 base, and the junction held 11 bases outside the gene matches. Germline-derived CDR1 and CDR2 are SGDLS and YYNGEE. The CDR3 contains 17 residues. The CDR3: CASRLVPRGRSGNTIYF. The CDR3 bases are TGTGCCAGCAGACTCGTTCCCAGGGGGCGATCTGGAAACACCATATATTTT.

The rearrangement links TRBV1 to TRBJ1-2; the table's D call, TRBD1, has no DNA check behind it. TRBV1 counts as a pseudogene. The CDR3 covers 16 residues. The chain's CDR3 is CTSRNFFRGLIYGYTF. CDR3 DNA: TGCACCAGCAGGAACTTCTTTAGGGGTCTGATCTATGGCTACACCTTC.

This chain uses TRBV15 with TRBJ1-4, with 7 bases lining up with TRBD1. With 1 base clipped from V and 5 bases from J, the junction kept 10 bases outside the gene matches. Germline-derived CDR1 and CDR2 are LNHNV and YYDKDF (reference sequence). CDR3 length: 17 amino acids. In nucleotides, the CDR3 is TGTGCCACCAGCAGAGTCGGGGGGGGGACAGTCAATGAAAAACTGTTTTTT. It codes for CATSRVGGGTVNEKLFF.

This chain connects TRBV7-3 to TRBJ1-1; 7 bases fit TRBD1. CDR1 is SGHTA, CDR2 FQGTGA, per germline. V trimming: 5 bases; J trimming: 3 bases; junction bases outside the gene matches: 3. This CDR3 is built from 13 residues. The CDR3 reads CASSKGTDTEAFF. The DNA for the CDR3 is TGTGCCAGCAGCAAAGGGACAGACACTGAAGCTTTCTTT.

The chain joins TRBV5-1 to TRBJ2-2, with D possibly TRBD2 on 6 matching bases. The V end was cut by 0 bases, the J end by 8 bases, with 14 bases between. Per germline, CDR1 SGHRS and CDR2 YFSETQ. The CDR3 sequence is 15 residues long. DNA of the CDR3: TGCGCCAGCAGCTTGGTTCAGGGAGGACTAGGGGAGCTGTTTTTT. Protein: CASSLVQGGLGELFF.

The chain is built from TRBV10-2 and TRBJ2-5; 8 bases match TRBD1. This CDR3 contains 13 residues. Looked up from germline, CDR1 is WSHSY and CDR2 is SAAADI. V lost 6 bases, J lost 4 bases, and 4 bases stayed unmatched. CDR3 region: CASRAGGRETQYF. The CDR3 nucleotides read TGCGCCAGCAGGGCAGGGGGCAGAGAGACCCAGTACTTC.

The J gene is TRBJ2-7, the V gene TRBV6-1; D may be TRBD2 (6 bases). V was shortened by 5 bases and J by 6 bases, with 17 bases between the two germline ends. The length of the CDR3 is 14 residues. In germline, CDR1 is MNHNS, CDR2 SASEGT. CDR3 region: CASSREDLTGEQYF. CDR3 DNA: TGTGCCAGCAGTAGGGAGGATTTGACTGGCGAGCAGTACTTC.

Only a few counts were recorded for this clone. V gene TRBV7-2 combines with J gene TRBJ2-4, with D perhaps TRBD2 (6 bases). This CDR3 is built from 13 residues. Germline V lookup: CDR1 SGHTA, CDR2 FQGNSA. CDR3 sequence reads: CAATGGGVNIQYF. The CDR3 region has the DNA TGTGCTGCAACCGGGGGTGGGGTTAACATTCAGTACTTC.

The chain has TRBV19 and TRBJ1-2; the match to TRBD1 covers 8 bases. The CDR3 runs 16 residues. Germline V gene lookup returns CDR1 LNHDA and CDR2 SQIVND (reference sequence). V lost 7 bases and J lost 5; bases outside the gene matches: 15. CDR3 sequence reads: CASNSFGRQGRYGYTF. The CDR3 region has the DNA TGTGCCAGTAACAGTTTCGGGAGACAGGGGAGATATGGCTACACCTTC.

The chain links TRBV5-1 to TRBJ2-3; TRBD1 matches 8 bases. Trimming removed 4 bases from V and 4 bases from J; junction bases left unmatched: 5. Germline V gene lookup returns CDR1 SGHRS and CDR2 YFSETQ. The CDR3 consists of 14 residues. CDR3: CASSQGQVSDTQYF. As DNA, the CDR3 is TGCGCCAGCAGCCAGGGACAGGTGTCAGATACGCAGTATTTT.

The chain uses TRBV15 and TRBJ2-7; TRBD1 might be the D (6 bases). Trimming cost V 7 bases and J 5 bases, with 21 bases left between them. Germline V gives CDR1 LNHNV, CDR2 YYDKDF (reference sequence). The length of the CDR3 is 15 residues. The CDR3 loop is CATNAPTGSLDEQYF. In DNA form, the CDR3 reads TGTGCCACCAACGCTCCTACAGGGTCCCTTGACGAGCAGTACTTC.

The chain uses TRBV30 and TRBJ1-3, with no clear D. The CDR3 extends over 14 amino acids. V was pared by 4 bases and J by 2 bases, with 12 bases between. Germline V gene data show CDR1 as GTSNPN and CDR2 as SVGIG (reference sequence). CDR3 coding DNA: TGTGCCTGGAACCGGGGTAGCCCTGGAAACACCATATATTTT. It is translated as CAWNRGSPGNTIYF.

Only a few counts were recorded for this clone. This rearrangement joins TRBV5-4 to TRBJ2-2; D possibly corresponds to TRBD2 (6 bases). The CDR3 has 13 amino acids. Germline V gene data show CDR1 as SGHNT and CDR2 as YYREEE (reference sequence). V was cut by 1 base and J by 6 bases, with 7 bases left in between. CDR3 nucleotide sequence: TGTGCCAGCAGCTTGCTAGCGTCCGGGGAGCTGTTTTTT. This gives the protein CASSLLASGELFF.

V gene TRBV5-5 combines with J gene TRBJ1-4; D is undetermined. This CDR3 region has 15 residues. V lost 1 base to trimming and J lost 7 bases, with 14 bases between them. Germline V gene lookup returns CDR1 SGHKS and CDR2 YYEKEE (reference sequence). CDR3 coding DNA: TGTGCCAGCAGCTTGCTTGGGTTTGAGGCTGAAAAACTGTTTTTT. Amino acid sequence: CASSLLGFEAEKLFF.

V and J are TRBV5-4 and TRBJ2-3; 8 bases are a match to TRBD2. Trimming at V came to 3 bases and at J to 4 bases, leaving 1 base not matched to a gene. This CDR3 comprises 13 residues. Germline CDR1 is SGHNT and CDR2 is YYREEE (reference sequence). CDR3 loop: CASSSGGADTQYF. Written as DNA, the CDR3 is TGTGCCAGCAGCTCCGGGGGGGCAGATACGCAGTATTTT.

CDR3 nucleotides: TGCGCCAGCAGCCAGGATAGCCACCGATCCCAGTACTTC. Translation: CASSQDSHRSQYF. This chain links TRBV4-1 with TRBJ2-5; no clear D. CDR3 size: 13 residues. The V and J ends lost 3 bases and 9 bases respectively, with 14 bases between them. The germline V gene has CDR1 MGHRA and CDR2 YSYEKL.

The V gene is TRBV9, the J gene TRBJ2-7, with D perhaps matching TRBD1 (5 bases). From germline, CDR1 is SGDLS and CDR2 YYNGEE. CDR3 length: 15 amino acids. The V end lost 0 bases, the J end lost 6 bases, and 16 bases lay between the germline ends. CDR3 protein: CASSVAGHPGSEQYF. The DNA of the CDR3 is TGTGCCAGCAGCGTAGCAGGACACCCTGGATCCGAGCAGTACTTC.

The chain employs TRBV11-2 and TRBJ2-3, with 9 bases fitting TRBD2. Unmatched junction bases numbered 5, after V lost 2 bases and J lost 2 bases. The CDR3 consists of 16 residues. CDR1 SGHAT and CDR2 FQNNGV come from the germline V gene. CDR3 bases: TGTGCCAGCAGCTTAAATCCTAGCGGGGACACAGATACGCAGTATTTT. Translation gives CASSLNPSGDTDTQYF.